The clone carrying this TCR beta chain has a count of ten or more. What it binds is not known. These data originate in a study of T cells in Graves' hyperthyroidism and ophthalmopathy. General study findings and limits: Onset of ophthalmopathy came a median roughly 6.4 months after the model predicted it. Most clonotypes that expanded in the thyroid above 0.001 also showed up in blood.

The investigators amplified TCR beta CDR3 regions from RNA transcripts. HTBI primers drove first-round RT-PCR of the TCR CDR3. In TCRdb, the multiplex PCR reads were re-called with MiXCR into one record per CDR3 protein. This table has 500,000 to 700,000 distinct CDR3 sequences, roughly a sixth appearing once. Clinical symptoms, serum thyroxine, TRAb, thyroid ultrasound and orbital computed tomography informed diagnoses. The authors took PBMCs from 10 ml fresh peripheral blood. The material sequenced was blood. The source is a woman aged 18 to 35 with Graves' hyperthyroidism.

CDR3 DNA sequence: TGTGCCAGCAGCTTGGTCGGCAGCGAACTTTCCTACGAGCAGTACTTC. Amino acid sequence: CASSLVGSELSYEQYF. This sequence joins TRBV5-6 and TRBJ2-7; D is uncertain. The CDR3 is 16 residues long. The germline gives CDR1 SGHDT, CDR2 YYEEEE. V lost 0 bases, J lost 1 base, and 14 bases lay in between.